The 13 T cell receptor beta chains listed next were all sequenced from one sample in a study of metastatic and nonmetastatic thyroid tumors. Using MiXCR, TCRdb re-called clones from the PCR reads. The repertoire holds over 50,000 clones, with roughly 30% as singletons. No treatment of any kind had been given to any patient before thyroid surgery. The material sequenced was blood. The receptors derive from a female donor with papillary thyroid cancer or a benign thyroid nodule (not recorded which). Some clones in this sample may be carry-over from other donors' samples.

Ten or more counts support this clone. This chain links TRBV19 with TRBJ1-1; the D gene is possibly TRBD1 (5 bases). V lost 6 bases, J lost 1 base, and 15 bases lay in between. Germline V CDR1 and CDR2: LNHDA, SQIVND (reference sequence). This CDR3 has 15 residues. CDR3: CASSIYSTANTEAFF. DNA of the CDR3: TGTGCCAGTAGCATATATTCGACAGCGAACACTGAAGCTTTCTTT.

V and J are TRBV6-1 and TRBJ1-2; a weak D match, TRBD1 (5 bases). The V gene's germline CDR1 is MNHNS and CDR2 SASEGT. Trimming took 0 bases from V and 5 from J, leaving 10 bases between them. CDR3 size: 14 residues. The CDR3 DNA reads TGTGCCAGCAGTGAAGCTTCGGGGGGGTATGGCTACACCTTC. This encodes CASSEASGGYGYTF.

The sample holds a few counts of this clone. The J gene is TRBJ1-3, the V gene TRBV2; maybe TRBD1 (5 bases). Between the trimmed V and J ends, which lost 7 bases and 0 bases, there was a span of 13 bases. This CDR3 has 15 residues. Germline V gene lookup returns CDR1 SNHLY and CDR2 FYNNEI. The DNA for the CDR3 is TGTGCCAGCAAGAAGGGGCCGAGCTCTGGAAACACCATATATTTT. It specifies CASKKGPSSGNTIYF.

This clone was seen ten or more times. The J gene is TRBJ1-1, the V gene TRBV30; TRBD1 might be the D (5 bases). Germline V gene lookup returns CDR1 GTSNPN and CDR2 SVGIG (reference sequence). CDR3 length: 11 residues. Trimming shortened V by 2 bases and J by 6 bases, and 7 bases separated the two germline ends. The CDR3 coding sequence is TGTGCCTGGAGTTTGGGGGCTGAAGCTTTCTTT. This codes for CAWSLGAEAFF.

This CDR3 is CASSQDTGSYYEQYF. In DNA form, the CDR3 reads TGTGCCAGCAGCCAAGATACCGGGAGTTACTATGAGCAGTACTTC. The gene calls are TRBV3-1 and TRBJ2-7, with a tentative D call TRBD2 (6 bases). The CDR3 contains 15 residues. V was pared by 0 bases and J by 7 bases, with 16 bases between. In germline, CDR1 is LGHDT, CDR2 YNNKEL (reference sequence).

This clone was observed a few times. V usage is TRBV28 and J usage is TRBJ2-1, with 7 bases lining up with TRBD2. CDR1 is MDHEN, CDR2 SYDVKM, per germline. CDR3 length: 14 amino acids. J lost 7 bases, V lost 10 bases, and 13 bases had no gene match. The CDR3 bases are TGTGCCACCCGGACGGCGGGAGAAGGAAATGAGCAGTTCTTC. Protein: CATRTAGEGNEQFF. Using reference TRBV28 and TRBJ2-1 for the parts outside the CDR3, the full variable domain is DVKVTQSSRYLVKRTGEKVFLECVQDMDHENMFWYRQDPGLGLRLIYFSYDVKMKEKGDIPEGYSVSREKKERFSLILESASTNQTSMYLCATRTAGEGNEQFFGPGTRLTVL.

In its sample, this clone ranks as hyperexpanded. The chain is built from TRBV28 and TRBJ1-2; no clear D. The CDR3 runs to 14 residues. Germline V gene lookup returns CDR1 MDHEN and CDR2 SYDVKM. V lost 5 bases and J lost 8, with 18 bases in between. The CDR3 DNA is TGTGCCAGCAGTATACTACCGGGAACCAAAGGCTACACCTTC. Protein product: CASSILPGTKGYTF.

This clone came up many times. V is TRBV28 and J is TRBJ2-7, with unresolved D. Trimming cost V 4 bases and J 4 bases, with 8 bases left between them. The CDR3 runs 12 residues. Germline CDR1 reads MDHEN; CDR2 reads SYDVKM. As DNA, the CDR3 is TGTGCCAGCAGTTCACGAAGGTACGAGCAGTACTTC. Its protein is CASSSRRYEQYF. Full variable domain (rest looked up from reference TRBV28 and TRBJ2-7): DVKVTQSSRYLVKRTGEKVFLECVQDMDHENMFWYRQDPGLGLRLIYFSYDVKMKEKGDIPEGYSVSREKKERFSLILESASTNQTSMYLCASSSRRYEQYFGPGTRLTVT.

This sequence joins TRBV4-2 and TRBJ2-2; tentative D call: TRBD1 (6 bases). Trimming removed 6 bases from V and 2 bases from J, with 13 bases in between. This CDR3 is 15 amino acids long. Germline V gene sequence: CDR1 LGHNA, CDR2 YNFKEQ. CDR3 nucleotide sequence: TGTGCCAGCAGTCCGGGACAACAAAACACCGGGGAGCTGTTTTTT. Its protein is CASSPGQQNTGELFF.

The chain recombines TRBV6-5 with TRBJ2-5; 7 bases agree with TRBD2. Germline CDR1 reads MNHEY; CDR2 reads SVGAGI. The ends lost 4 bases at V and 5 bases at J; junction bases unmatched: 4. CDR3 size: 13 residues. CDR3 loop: CASSSTSVETQYF. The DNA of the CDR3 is TGTGCCAGCAGTTCCACTAGCGTGGAGACCCAGTACTTC.

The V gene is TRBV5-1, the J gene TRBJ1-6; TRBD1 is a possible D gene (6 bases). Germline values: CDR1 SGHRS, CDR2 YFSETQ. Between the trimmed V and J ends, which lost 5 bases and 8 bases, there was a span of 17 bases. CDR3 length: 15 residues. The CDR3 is CASSWDTSSDSPLHF. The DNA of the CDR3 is TGCGCCAGCAGTTGGGACACAAGTTCGGATTCACCCCTCCACTTT. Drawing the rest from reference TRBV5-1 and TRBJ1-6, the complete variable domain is KAGVTQTPRYLIKTRGQQVTLSCSPISGHRSVSWYQQTPGQGLQFLFEYFSETQRNKGNFPGRFSGRQFSNSRSEMNVSTLELGDSALYLCASSWDTSSDSPLHFGNGTRLTVT.

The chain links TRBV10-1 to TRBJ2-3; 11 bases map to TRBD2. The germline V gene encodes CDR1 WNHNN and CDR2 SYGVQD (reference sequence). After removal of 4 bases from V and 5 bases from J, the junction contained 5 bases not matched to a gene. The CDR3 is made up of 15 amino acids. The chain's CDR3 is CASSALAGGGDTQYF. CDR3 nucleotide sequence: TGCGCCAGCAGTGCCCTAGCGGGAGGCGGAGATACGCAGTATTTT.

CDR3 nucleotides: TGCGCCAGCAGTTACCGGGACAGGGCTGGCGAGCAGTACTTC. Amino acid sequence: CASSYRDRAGEQYF. The chain recombines TRBV5-1 with TRBJ2-7, with TRBD1 identical over 9 bases. Germline CDR1 SGHRS, CDR2 YFSETQ. The CDR3 runs 14 residues. V was pared by 5 bases and J by 6 bases, with 9 bases of the junction left unmatched.